A selection of T cell receptor beta chains follows, all from one sample in a study of shared clonotypes between healthy human individuals. This table comes from immunoSEQ multiplex PCR, and its TCRdb copy is limited to in-frame clones, with some not included. Here the sample spans around 1.1 million clones, 60% to 80% being singletons. Sequenced sample: memory CD4+ T cells from PBMCs. The origin of the receptors is a man between 18 and 35 years old in good health. Some clones in this sample may be carry-over from other donors' samples. CDR3s include the opening cysteine and the closing phenylalanine or tryptophan. Fields, in order: J gene, D gene, V gene, clone size, CDR3 DNA, CDR3 protein. D genes are given only for firm matches. Where a row states a size, it is once, few, many or the class of an expanded clone; other rows omit it.

TRBJ2-3 TRBD1 TRBV27 NA TGTGCCAGCAGGAAGATCGGACAGGGCGCAGATACGCAGTATTTT CASRKIGQGADTQYF
TRBJ2-5 NA TRBV2 few TGTGCCAGTAATATAGCCGGGGAGACCCAGTACTTC CASNIAGETQYF
TRBJ2-1 NA TRBV7-2 NA TGTGCCAGCAGCTTAGGGTACCTCAATGAGCAGTTCTTC CASSLGYLNEQFF
TRBJ2-5 TRBD1 TRBV2 many TGTGCCAGCAGCGCTATGGGGACAGGGATAGAGACCCAGTACTTC CASSAMGTGIETQYF
TRBJ2-1 TRBD2 TRBV7-8 NA TGTGCCAGCAGCGCGGGACTAGCGGGGTTCTACAATGAGCAGTTCTTC CASSAGLAGFYNEQFF
TRBJ2-7 NA TRBV7-9 NA TGTGCCAGCAGCTTACTCAGCGACTCCTACGAGCAGTACTTC CASSLLSDSYEQYF
TRBJ2-1 TRBD2 TRBV6-5 NA TGTGCCAGCAGGGATCCGGGACTAGGCTCAATCGAGCAGTTCTTC CASRDPGLGSIEQFF
TRBJ2-1 TRBD1 TRBV5-1 NA TGCGCCAGCAGCTCCGAGGGGGAACAGGGGTCTTACAATGAGCAGTTCTTC CASSSEGEQGSYNEQFF
TRBJ2-3 TRBD2 TRBV19 NA TGTGCCAGTAGTCCGGGGACTAGCGGGAGGAGCGGGACGCAGTATTTT CASSPGTSGRSGTQYF
TRBJ1-2 NA TRBV30 NA TGTGCCTGTACGACCGAGGGTTATGGCTACACCTTC CACTTEGYGYTF